These 19 T cell receptor beta chains originate from one sample sequenced in a study of naive and memory T cell subsets. Two oligonucleotides, mixed equimolar, formed the beta constant-region primer covering TRBC1 and TRBC2. Ligated cDNA was amplified by four rounds of PCR with nested alpha and beta constant-region primers and SP2. TCRdb called the UMI-ligation and nested PCR reads again in MiXCR, with one record for every CDR3 protein. The sample records over 80,000 distinct CDR3 sequences, about 11% being singletons. Their antigen targets remain unknown. Study-level points and caveats: Possibly reflecting memory cells re-expressing CD45RA, a few larger clonotypes occurred in naive repertoires, especially CD8.

Source material: naive CD4+ T cells from blood. Receptors were obtained from a human donor in good health.

Many counts were recorded for this clonotype. The rearrangement joins TRBV11-2 to TRBJ1-2, with a possible D match to TRBD1 (6 bases). The germline CDR1 and CDR2 sequences are SGHAT and FQNNGV. The CDR3 extends over 16 amino acids. The V end was cut by 5 bases, the J end by 4 bases, with 20 bases between. In DNA, the CDR3 is TGTGCCAGCAGCCCCCAAACCGGGACAAGGCTCTATGGCTACACCTTC. This encodes CASSPQTGTRLYGYTF.

Many counts were recorded for this clonotype. The chain joins TRBV11-2 to TRBJ2-7, with D possibly matching TRBD2 (6 bases). Trimming stripped 3 bases from V and 4 bases from J, with 7 bases between. CDR3 length: 12 amino acids. Germline CDR1 reads SGHAT; CDR2 reads FQNNGV. The CDR3, as DNA: TGTGCCAGCAGCTTGGCGGGGTACGAGCAGTACTTC. This encodes CASSLAGYEQYF. The full variable domain, completed using reference TRBV11-2 and TRBJ2-7, is EAGVAQSPRYKIIEKRQSVAFWCNPISGHATLYWYQQILGQGPKLLIQFQNNGVVDDSQLPKDRFSAERLKGVDSTLKIQPAKLEDSAVYLCASSLAGYEQYFGPGTRLTVT.

This clonotype showed up just a few times. Here the CDR3 DNA reads TGCGCCAGCAGCCTCGGTGGGACAGGGAACACCGGGGAGCTGTTTTTT. This sequence encodes CASSLGGTGNTGELFF. The chain employs TRBV4-3 and TRBJ2-2, with TRBD1 matching over 8 bases. This CDR3 comprises 16 residues. V lost 4 bases, J lost 1 base, and 5 bases stayed unmatched. Germline lookup yields CDR1 LGHNA and CDR2 YSLEER.

V is TRBV6-2 or TRBV6-3 and J is TRBJ1-5; the match to TRBD1 covers 7 bases. V shed 5 bases and J 9 bases; nucleotides not matched to a gene: 13. Looked up from germline, CDR1 is MNHEY and CDR2 is SVGEGT. The CDR3 is 15 amino acids. This CDR3 reads CASSQRDRDVPPQHF. For the CDR3, the DNA is TGTGCCAGCAGTCAGCGTGACAGGGACGTGCCGCCCCAGCATTTT.

This clonotype was detected only a few times. The gene calls are TRBV29-1 and TRBJ2-5, with TRBD1 as a possible D gene (5 bases). Trimming removed 7 bases from V and 2 bases from J, with 11 bases in between. CDR1 and CDR2 from the germline V gene are SQVTM and ANQGSEA. The CDR3 contains 12 residues. Here the CDR3 reads CSAGHGQETQYF. CDR3 in DNA: TGCAGCGCCGGACACGGACAAGAGACCCAGTACTTC.

In DNA, the CDR3 is TGTGCCAGCACCCATGGGGGTACGGCGGGAAGCACTGAAGCTTTCTTT. Amino acid sequence: CASTHGGTAGSTEAFF. This chain connects TRBV6-5 to TRBJ1-1, with D perhaps matching TRBD1 (5 bases). V dropped 7 bases and J dropped 4 bases, with 22 bases sitting between them. Germline V CDR1 and CDR2: MNHEY, SVGAGI. This CDR3 is 16 amino acids long.

For this clonotype: At one boundary the junction diverges from the germline segment, which might be a read error. The chain combines TRBV5-1 with TRBJ2-3; TRBD2 matches at 11 bases. There are 18 residues in the CDR3. From germline, CDR1 is SGHRS and CDR2 YFSETQ. CDR3 sequence (DNA): TGCGCCAGCAGGTTGGGACTAGCGGTACCATATAGCACAGATACGCAGTATTTT. Protein product: CASRLGLAVPYSTDTQYF.

This clonotype was counted ten times or more. The chain employs TRBV7-2 and TRBJ2-5; D may be TRBD1 (6 bases). Germline CDR1 reads SGHTA; CDR2 reads FQGNSA. The V end lost 1 base, the J end lost 2 bases, and 11 bases lay between the germline ends. The CDR3 consists of 15 residues. CDR3 amino acids: CASSLVRGQQETQYF. The CDR3 region has the DNA TGTGCCAGCAGCTTAGTACGCGGACAGCAAGAGACCCAGTACTTC.

This clonotype was observed a handful of times. The chain carries TRBV5-6 and TRBJ1-1; D uncertain. This CDR3 has 14 amino acids. V lost 7 bases to trimming and J lost 9 bases, with 22 bases between them. Germline CDR1 SGHDT, CDR2 YYEEEE. The CDR3 sequence is CASGSITRIRKAFF. The DNA of the CDR3 is TGTGCCAGCGGCTCTATCACCAGGATTAGAAAAGCTTTCTTT. Based on the CDR3 plus reference TRBV5-6 and TRBJ1-1, the full variable domain is DAGVTQSPTHLIKTRGQQVTLRCSPKSGHDTVSWYQQALGQGPQFIFQYYEEEERQRGNFPDRFSGHQFPNYSSELNVNALLLGDSALYLCASGSITRIRKAFFGQGTRLTVV.

This clonotype showed up just a few times. The rearrangement links TRBV7-3 to TRBJ2-1, with 10 bases fitting TRBD2. The germline gives CDR1 SGHTA, CDR2 FQGTGA. This CDR3 spans 16 amino acids. After removal of 0 bases from V and 4 bases from J, the junction contained 3 bases not matched to a gene. CDR3 bases: TGTGCCAGCAGCTTAACCCTAGCGGGAGTTTACAATGAGCAGTTCTTC. It specifies CASSLTLAGVYNEQFF.

This clonotype occurred a few times. The V gene is TRBV6-2 or TRBV6-3, the J gene TRBJ2-2; D unclear. Deletions cut 8 bases from V and 3 bases from J, with 4 bases between. The CDR3 is made up of 11 amino acids. CDR1 MNHEY and CDR2 SVGEGT come from the germline V gene. DNA of the CDR3: TGTGCCAGCGGGGACACCGGGGAGCTGTTTTTT. This gives the protein CASGDTGELFF.

This clonotype was seen a few times. The chain recombines TRBV18 with TRBJ2-1; unclear D gene. The CDR3 totals 16 residues. V lost 6 bases and J 5 bases, leaving 20 bases between the germline ends. The germline V gene has CDR1 KGHSH and CDR2 LQKENI. CDR3 nucleotide sequence: TGTGCCAGCTCCCCGCTTGAGGCGCCAACACACAATGAGCAGTTCTTC. The encoded protein is CASSPLEAPTHNEQFF.

The chain has TRBV5-1 and TRBJ2-1; D gene unclear. Trimming cost V 3 bases and J 1 base, with 11 bases left between them. CDR1 and CDR2 (germline): SGHRS, YFSETQ. The CDR3 has 15 residues. CDR3 in amino acids: CASSSDTGSYNEQFF. The CDR3 DNA is TGCGCCAGCAGCTCCGACACGGGTTCCTACAATGAGCAGTTCTTC.

The rearrangement uses TRBV7-2 and TRBJ2-1; TRBD2 is a possible D gene (7 bases). Germline values: CDR1 SGHTA, CDR2 FQGNSA. The length of the CDR3 is 15 residues. V was shortened by 1 base and J by 2 bases, with 9 bases between the two germline ends. The DNA for the CDR3 is TGTGCCAGCAGCTTAGGGGGGGGCCCCTACAATGAGCAGTTCTTC. It is translated as CASSLGGGPYNEQFF.

V and J are TRBV18 and TRBJ2-1; TRBD1 might be the D (5 bases). Germline assignment: CDR1 KGHSH and CDR2 LQKENI. CDR3 length: 14 amino acids. V was clipped by 1 base and J by 9 bases, with 13 bases between them. CDR3 protein: CASSPRAGPGEQFF. CDR3 coding DNA: TGTGCCAGCTCACCACGCGCAGGGCCTGGTGAGCAGTTCTTC.

This clonotype was seen at least ten times. The chain joins TRBV6-5 to TRBJ2-3, with 8 nucleotides matching TRBD2. The trim removed 4 bases at V and 3 bases at J, leaving 3 bases unmatched. The CDR3 runs 14 residues. From germline, CDR1 is MNHEY and CDR2 SVGAGI. The CDR3 region is CASSSRLATDTQYF. The CDR3 nucleotides read TGTGCCAGCAGTTCGAGACTAGCGACAGATACGCAGTATTTT.

The chain has TRBV24-1 and TRBJ2-6; no clear D. Germline V CDR1 and CDR2: KGHDR, SFDVKD. V was pared by 5 bases and J by 4 bases, with 11 bases between. The CDR3 totals 15 residues. The CDR3 DNA reads as TGTGCCACCAGTGGCCCAGAATCCGGGGCCAACGTCCTGACTTTC. Translating gives CATSGPESGANVLTF.

This clonotype has only a few counts. The J gene is TRBJ1-4, the V gene TRBV20-1; D might be TRBD1 (6 bases). The CDR3 contains 14 residues. The V gene lost 0 bases and the J gene lost 6 bases, with 11 bases spanning the gap. Germline V gene sequence: CDR1 DFQATT, CDR2 SNEGSKA (reference sequence). The CDR3 sequence: CSARDGGRYEKLFF. The CDR3 region has the DNA TGCAGTGCTAGAGACGGGGGCCGGTATGAAAAACTGTTTTTT.

This clonotype occurred a few times. The chain recombines TRBV6-5 with TRBJ1-5; no clear D gene. CDR1 is MNHEY, CDR2 SVGAGI, per germline. V lost 6 bases, J lost 0 bases, and 12 bases lay in between. The CDR3 is 15 residues long. The CDR3 DNA reads TGTGCCAGCAGAACGACAACCCATAGCAATCAGCCCCAGCATTTT. Its translation is CASRTTTHSNQPQHF.